Each of the 9 T cell receptor beta chains below was sequenced from the same sample in a study of molecular identifiers for immune sequencing clone quantification. TCRdb reanalysed the PCR reads using MiXCR and keeps one entry per CDR3 protein. The sample has under 85,000 distinct CDR3 sequences, 15% to 20% seen once. Material for sequencing was naive CD8+ T cells from blood, with Jurkat cell RNA spiked in. Subset reported: FACS-sorted CD8+CD4-CCR7+CD45RA+ naive T cells. These receptors originate from a human donor in good health. Some libraries in this study had Jurkat cell RNA spiked in.

Ten or more counts support this clonotype. This rearrangement joins TRBV11-2 to TRBJ2-1; 9 bases map to TRBD2. The CDR3 contains 15 residues. The germline gives CDR1 SGHAT, CDR2 FQNNGV. The ends lost 5 bases at V and 6 bases at J; junction bases unmatched: 8. CDR3 region: CASSILAGAPNEQFF. The CDR3 bases are TGTGCCAGCAGCATATTAGCGGGAGCTCCCAATGAGCAGTTCTTC.

This clonotype appeared many times. The chain has TRBV29-1 and TRBJ1-1; 8 nucleotides match TRBD1. Trimming removed 5 bases from V and 1 base from J; junction bases left unmatched: 6. The germline V gene encodes CDR1 SQVTM and CDR2 ANQGSEA. There are 14 residues in the CDR3. The CDR3 protein is CSVWGQGANTEAFF. The CDR3 DNA follows: TGCAGCGTTTGGGGGCAGGGGGCGAACACTGAAGCTTTCTTT.

A remark on this clonotype: This clone may be a read error of a much larger clone one base away. The genes are TRBV5-5 and TRBJ2-7; D unresolved. The CDR3 totals 14 residues. V was shortened by 4 bases and J by 2 bases, with 13 bases between the two germline ends. Germline V lookup: CDR1 SGHKS, CDR2 YYEKEE (reference sequence). The CDR3 loop is CASSHRYRPYEQYF. DNA for the CDR3: TGTGCCAGCAGCCATCGTTATAGGCCCTACGAGCAGTACTTC.

Many counts were recorded for this clonotype. The gene calls are TRBV9 and TRBJ1-5, with D possibly being TRBD1 (5 bases). Germline V gene data show CDR1 as SGDLS and CDR2 as YYNGEE. Trimming removed 0 bases from V and 5 bases from J, with 12 bases in between. CDR3 length: 15 amino acids. CDR3 bases: TGTGCCAGCAGCGTAGGGCAGGGAAGATATCAGCCCCAGCATTTT. Translating it yields CASSVGQGRYQPQHF.

This clonotype was counted at least ten times. The chain recombines TRBV4-2 with TRBJ2-1; TRBD2 might be the D (5 bases). The CDR3 runs to 15 residues. V lost 3 bases to trimming and J lost 2 bases, with 11 bases between them. Germline V lookup: CDR1 LGHNA, CDR2 YNFKEQ. CDR3: CASSQAADPYNEQFF. CDR3 sequence (DNA): TGTGCCAGCAGCCAGGCAGCGGATCCCTACAATGAGCAGTTCTTC.

This clonotype was detected only a few times. A clone one base away is much larger, so this may be a read error. In this CDR3 the conserved last residue, phenylalanine or tryptophan, is missing, so a read error is likely. DNA for the CDR3: TGCAGTGCCGGGACTAGCGGCACCTACGAGCAGTACTCC. The encoded protein is CSAGTSGTYEQYS. The chain has TRBV20-1 and TRBJ2-7, with 11 bases that match TRBD2. The length of the CDR3 is 13 residues. Germline-derived CDR1 and CDR2 are DFQATT and SNEGSKA (reference sequence). V lost 6 bases to trimming and J lost 2 bases; unmatched junction nucleotides: 3.

Many counts were recorded for this clonotype. V and J are TRBV20-1 and TRBJ2-7; D is perhaps TRBD1 (6 bases). CDR1 and CDR2 (germline): DFQATT, SNEGSKA (reference sequence). The CDR3 has 14 residues. Trimming shortened V by 6 bases and J by 6 bases, and 21 bases separated the two germline ends. DNA of the CDR3: TGCAGTGCGGGTGAACAGGGCCCCTTGAGCGAGCAGTACTTC. Its protein is CSAGEQGPLSEQYF.

Of note for this clonotype: A clone one base away is much larger, so this may be a read error. The CDR3 reads CSVVTSGRPDTQYF. The CDR3 coding sequence is TGCAGTGTAGTGACTAGCGGGAGGCCAGATACGCAGTATTTT. The J gene is TRBJ2-3, the V gene TRBV20-1; 13 bases agree with TRBD2. Germline V gene lookup returns CDR1 DFQATT and CDR2 SNEGSKA (reference sequence). The V segment lost 7 bases and the J segment 4 bases; nucleotides outside the gene matches: 5. CDR3 length equals 14 residues.

This clonotype was counted ten times or more. The rearrangement uses TRBV3-1 and TRBJ2-5, with no clear D. The CDR3 spans 13 residues. Trimming removed 3 bases from V and 3 bases from J, with 8 bases in between. The germline gives CDR1 LGHDT, CDR2 YNNKEL (reference sequence). CDR3 in DNA: TGTGCCAGCAGCCACCCGTCGAAAGAGACCCAGTACTTC. Translation: CASSHPSKETQYF.